The clone carrying this T cell receptor beta chain was observed a single time. Its cognate antigen is unknown. Trimming stripped 6 bases from V and 2 bases from J, with 14 bases between. The length of the CDR3 is 14 residues. CDR1 and CDR2 from the germline V gene are SGHNT and YENEEA. Sorted-subset replicate PCR reactions were performed with 150 to 200 ng DNA, corresponding to tens of thousands of T cell genomes. Per the original methods: ImmunoSEQ yielded junction-only sequences lacking quality scores, so filtering differed. Profiled with immunoSEQ multiplex PCR; TCRdb holds only in-frame clones, not every one. V, J and clone size derive from that table, while D and trimming were established from the DNA sequence. The table shows under 350,000 clones, with about nine tenths occurring only once. This specimen belongs to a study of shared clonotypes between healthy human individuals. Study-level findings and limits: The donor pool, a small one, limited the genetic and exposure-history diversity represented.

Sequencing was done on a sample of memory CD8+ T cells sorted from blood. The subset here: CD45RO+ cells pooled with CCR7-negative TemRA cells. The sequence came from a man between 18 and 35 years old in good health. The chain carries TRBV11-3 and TRBJ2-7; D might be TRBD1 (5 bases). CDR3 protein: CASSLDEGAYEQYF. DNA for the CDR3: TGTGCCAGCAGTCTGGATGAAGGGGCCTACGAGCAGTACTTC.